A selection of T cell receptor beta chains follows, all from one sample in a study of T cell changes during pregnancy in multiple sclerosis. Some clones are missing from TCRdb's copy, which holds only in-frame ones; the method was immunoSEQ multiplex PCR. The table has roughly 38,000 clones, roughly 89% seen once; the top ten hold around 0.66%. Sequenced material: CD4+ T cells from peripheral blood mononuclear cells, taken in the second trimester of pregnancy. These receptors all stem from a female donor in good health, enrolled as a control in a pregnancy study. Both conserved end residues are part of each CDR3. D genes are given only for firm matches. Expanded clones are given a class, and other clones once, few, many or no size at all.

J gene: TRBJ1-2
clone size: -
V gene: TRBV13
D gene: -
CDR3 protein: CASSPRGGGYTF
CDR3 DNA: TGTGCCAGCAGCCCCCGTGGCGGTGGCTACACCTTC

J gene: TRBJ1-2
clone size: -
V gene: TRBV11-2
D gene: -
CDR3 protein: CASSPRQASLGYGYTF
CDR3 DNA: TGTGCCAGCAGCCCGAGACAGGCCTCCTTAGGCTATGGCTACACCTTC

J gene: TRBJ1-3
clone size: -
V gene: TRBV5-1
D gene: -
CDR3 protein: CASSLSQGTGNTIYF
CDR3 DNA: TGCGCCAGCAGCTTGAGCCAGGGAACTGGAAACACCATATATTTT

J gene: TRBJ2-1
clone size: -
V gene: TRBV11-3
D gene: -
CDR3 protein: CASSLDNEQFF
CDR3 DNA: TGTGCCAGCAGCCTTGACAATGAGCAGTTCTTC

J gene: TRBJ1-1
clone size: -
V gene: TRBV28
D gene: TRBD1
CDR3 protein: CASSLYRGNGMNTEAFF
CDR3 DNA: TGTGCCAGCAGTTTGTACAGGGGAAATGGTATGAACACTGAAGCTTTCTTT

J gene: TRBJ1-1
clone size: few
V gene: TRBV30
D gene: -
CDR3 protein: CAWSVGRYEAFF
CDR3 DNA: TGTGCCTGGAGTGTTGGGAGATATGAAGCTTTCTTT

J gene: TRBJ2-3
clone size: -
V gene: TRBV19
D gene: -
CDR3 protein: CASSLKGTPGADTQYF
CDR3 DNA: TGTGCCAGTAGTCTCAAGGGGACACCAGGGGCAGATACGCAGTATTTT

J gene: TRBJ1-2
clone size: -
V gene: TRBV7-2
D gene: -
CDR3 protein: CASSSDTHRAGYTF
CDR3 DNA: TGTGCCAGCAGCTCGGACACCCACCGGGCCGGCTACACCTTC

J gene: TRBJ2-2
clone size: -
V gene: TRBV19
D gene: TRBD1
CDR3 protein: CASSIRDRAGELFF
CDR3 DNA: TGTGCCAGTAGTATCCGGGACAGGGCCGGGGAGCTGTTTTTT

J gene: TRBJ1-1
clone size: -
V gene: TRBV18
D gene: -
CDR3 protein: CASSPGAGEAFF
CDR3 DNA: TGTGCCAGCTCACCGGGCGCTGGCGAAGCTTTCTTT

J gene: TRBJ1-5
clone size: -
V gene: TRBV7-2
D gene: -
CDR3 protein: CASSLGGWDNQPQHF
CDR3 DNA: TGTGCCAGCAGCTTAGGCGGGTGGGACAATCAGCCCCAGCATTTT

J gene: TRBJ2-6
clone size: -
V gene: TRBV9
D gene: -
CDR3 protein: CASSVANLVSSGANVLTF
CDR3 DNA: TGTGCCAGCAGCGTAGCTAATCTGGTGAGCTCTGGGGCCAACGTCCTGACTTTC

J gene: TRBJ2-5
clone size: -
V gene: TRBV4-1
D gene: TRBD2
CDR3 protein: CASSQVISGAQETQYF
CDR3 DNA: TGCGCCAGCAGCCAAGTAATAAGCGGGGCACAAGAGACCCAGTACTTC

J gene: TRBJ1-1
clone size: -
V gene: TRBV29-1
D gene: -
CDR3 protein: CSVGGTNRMNTEAFF
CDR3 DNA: TGCAGCGTTGGGGGGACAAACCGCATGAACACTGAAGCTTTCTTT

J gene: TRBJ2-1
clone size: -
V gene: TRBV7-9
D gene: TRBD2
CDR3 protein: CASSQRTSVDYNEQFF
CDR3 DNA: TGTGCCAGCAGCCAGCGGACTAGCGTGGACTACAATGAGCAGTTCTTC

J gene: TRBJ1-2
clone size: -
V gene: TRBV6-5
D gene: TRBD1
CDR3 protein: CASSNGQGVNYGYTF
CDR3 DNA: TGTGCCAGCAGTAACGGACAGGGGGTTAACTATGGCTACACCTTC

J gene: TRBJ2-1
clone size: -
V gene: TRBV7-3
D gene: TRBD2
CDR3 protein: CASSLGRGGYNEQFF
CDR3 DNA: TGTGCCAGCAGCTTAGGCCGGGGGGGGTACAATGAGCAGTTCTTC

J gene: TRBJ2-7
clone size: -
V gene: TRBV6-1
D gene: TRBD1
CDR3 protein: CASRAGTGIYEQYF
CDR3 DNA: TGTGCCAGCAGGGCCGGGACAGGGATCTACGAGCAGTACTTC

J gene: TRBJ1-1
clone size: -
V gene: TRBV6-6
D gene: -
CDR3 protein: CASSYWGREAEAFF
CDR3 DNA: TGTGCCAGCAGTTATTGGGGCAGGGAGGCTGAAGCTTTCTTT

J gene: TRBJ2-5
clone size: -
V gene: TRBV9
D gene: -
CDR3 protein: CASSVEGLGETQYF
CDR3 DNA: TGTGCCAGCAGCGTAGAGGGGCTTGGGGAGACCCAGTACTTC

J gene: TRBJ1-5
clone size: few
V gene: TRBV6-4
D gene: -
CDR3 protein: CASSEGARQPQHF
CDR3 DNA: TGTGCCAGCAGTGAAGGGGCGCGGCAGCCCCAGCATTTT

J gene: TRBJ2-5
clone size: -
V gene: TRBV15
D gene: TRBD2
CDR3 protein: CATSRVTSGKETQYF
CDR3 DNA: TGTGCCACCAGCAGAGTGACTAGCGGCAAAGAGACCCAGTACTTC

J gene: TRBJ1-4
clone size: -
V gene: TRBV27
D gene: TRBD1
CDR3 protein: CASSLSGTGGINEKLFF
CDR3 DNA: TGTGCCAGCAGTTTATCGGGGACAGGGGGCATTAATGAAAAACTGTTTTTT

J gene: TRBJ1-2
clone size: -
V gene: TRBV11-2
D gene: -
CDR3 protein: CASSLVAGDYGYTF
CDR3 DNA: TGTGCCAGCAGCTTAGTGGCAGGGGACTATGGCTACACCTTC

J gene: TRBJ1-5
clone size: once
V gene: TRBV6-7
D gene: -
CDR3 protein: CASTHYGPQHF
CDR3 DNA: TGTGCCAGCACCCATTATGGCCCCCAGCATTTT